The 24 T cell receptor beta chains below come from one sample, sequenced in a study of T cell responses to AZD1222 COVID-19 vaccine. Sequencing used immunoSEQ multiplex PCR; TCRdb keeps in-frame clones, though not all of them. Among 95,000 to 150,000 clones listed, about 92% were seen once. The sequencing here drew on peripheral blood, taken 28 days after the second AZD1222 dose. These receptor sequences come from an adult who received the AZD1222 COVID-19 vaccine.

This clone was observed once. This sequence joins TRBV19 and TRBJ2-3; 8 bases are a match to TRBD2. Germline V CDR1 and CDR2: LNHDA, SQIVND (reference sequence). The CDR3 extends over 16 amino acids. J lost 0 bases, V lost 7 bases, and 9 bases had no gene match. CDR3 in amino acids: CASKSAGVSSTDTQYF. Here the CDR3 DNA reads TGTGCCAGTAAGTCAGCGGGGGTTAGCAGCACAGATACGCAGTATTTT.

The gene calls are TRBV7-9 and TRBJ2-7; D is unclear. The V end was cut by 1 base, the J end by 1 base, with 8 bases between. Germline values: CDR1 SEHNR, CDR2 FQNEAQ (reference sequence). The CDR3 sequence is 14 residues long. CDR3 nucleotide sequence: TGTGCCAGCAGCTTAGGGGTGCGGTCCTACGAGCAGTACTTC. It is translated as CASSLGVRSYEQYF. The complete variable domain, with remaining parts taken from reference TRBV7-9 and TRBJ2-7, reads DTGVSQNPRHKITKRGQNVTFRCDPISEHNRLYWYRQTLGQGPEFLTYFQNEAQLEKSRLLSDRFSAERPKGSFSTLEIQRTEQGDSAMYLCASSLGVRSYEQYFGPGTRLTVT.

The sample holds a few counts of this clone. The V call is TRBV11-2, the J call TRBJ2-7; no clear D gene. The CDR3 is 14 residues long. V shed 2 bases and J shed 0 bases, with 8 bases lying between them. Germline V gives CDR1 SGHAT, CDR2 FQNNGV. The CDR3 sequence: CASSLHPSSYEQYF. The DNA for the CDR3 is TGTGCCAGCAGCTTACATCCGAGCTCCTACGAGCAGTACTTC.

The V and J genes are TRBV7-2 and TRBJ1-1; D is undetermined. Germline lookup yields CDR1 SGHTA and CDR2 FQGNSA. The CDR3 totals 13 residues. The ends were cut back, 6 bases at V and 0 bases at J, with 8 bases in the middle. The CDR3 DNA sequence: TGTGCCAGCAGAGACACCGTGAACACTGAAGCTTTCTTT. Translating gives CASRDTVNTEAFF.

J is TRBJ1-2 and V is TRBV5-7; possible D gene TRBD1, 6 bases. TRBV5-7 is an open reading frame whose function is uncertain. The CDR3 consists of 19 residues. Trimming cost V 0 bases and J 2 bases, with 23 bases left between them. The CDR3 is CASSLAVGGLHYLNYGYTF. CDR3 DNA: TGTGCCAGCAGCTTGGCTGTCGGGGGGCTCCATTACCTGAACTATGGCTACACCTTC.

CDR3 nucleotides: TGCGCCAGCAGCTTCGGGACAGGGGGCTATGGAGAAAAACTGTTTTTT. Its translation is CASSFGTGGYGEKLFF. The chain recombines TRBV5-1 with TRBJ1-4; 12 bases are shared with TRBD1. This CDR3 comprises 16 residues. The V and J ends lost 2 bases and 8 bases, in that order; junction bases with no gene match: 7. From germline, CDR1 is SGHRS and CDR2 YFSETQ.

This chain links TRBV5-1 with TRBJ2-3; TRBD2 matches at 10 bases. CDR1 SGHRS and CDR2 YFSETQ come from the germline V gene. The CDR3 covers 16 residues. With 3 bases clipped from V and 1 base from J, the junction kept 5 bases outside the gene matches. The CDR3 loop is CASSSILAGRTDTQYF. The CDR3, as DNA: TGCGCCAGCAGCTCAATACTAGCGGGGCGCACAGATACGCAGTATTTT.

The chain uses TRBV19 and TRBJ1-5, with 12 nucleotides matching TRBD1. Looked up from germline, CDR1 is LNHDA and CDR2 is SQIVND (reference sequence). The CDR3 sequence is 17 residues long. Germline trimming cut 6 bases from V and 3 bases from J; bases unmatched to any gene: 9. For the CDR3, the DNA is TGTGCCAGTAGCGACCTGGGACAGGGGGCACTCAATCAGCCCCAGCATTTT. Its translation is CASSDLGQGALNQPQHF.

The rearrangement joins TRBV27 to TRBJ1-1; tentatively, D is TRBD1 (5 bases). The CDR3 runs 14 residues. Germline CDR1 MNHEY, CDR2 SMNVEV (reference sequence). V was pared by 5 bases and J by 6 bases, with 16 bases between. This CDR3 is CASSPPGGVPEAFF. The CDR3 DNA sequence: TGTGCCAGCAGTCCCCCTGGGGGAGTCCCTGAAGCTTTCTTT.

This chain uses TRBV2 with TRBJ1-3; D call uncertain. Germline V gene data show CDR1 as SNHLY and CDR2 as FYNNEI. Trimming removed 6 bases at V and 0 bases at J, with 9 bases between. The length of the CDR3 is 14 residues. The CDR3 here is CASSREFSGNTIYF. The DNA of the CDR3 is TGTGCCAGCAGCCGGGAGTTCTCTGGAAACACCATATATTTT.

CDR3 protein: CASSLDPSRGSYEQYF. CDR3 sequence (DNA): TGCGCCAGCAGCTTGGATCCCTCGCGGGGGTCCTACGAGCAGTACTTC. The genes are TRBV5-1 and TRBJ2-7, with 7 bases matching TRBD2. Germline CDR1 reads SGHRS; CDR2 reads YFSETQ. V was clipped by 0 bases and J by 1 base; unmatched bases: 7. CDR3 length: 16 amino acids.

The chain recombines TRBV6-5 with TRBJ2-7; D possibly uses TRBD1 or TRBD2 (5 bases each). The CDR3 is 15 amino acids. Per germline, CDR1 MNHEY and CDR2 SVGAGI. Trimming shortened V by 2 bases and J by 1 base, and 12 bases separated the two germline ends. In DNA form, the CDR3 reads TGTGCCAGCAGTTACCTACGGGACGGTTCCTACGAGCAGTACTTC. Translation gives CASSYLRDGSYEQYF.

The rearrangement joins TRBV4-3 to TRBJ1-2, with 7 bases matching TRBD1. V was clipped by 3 bases and J by 8 bases; unmatched bases: 9. CDR1 and CDR2 from the germline V gene are LGHNA and YSLEER. CDR3 length: 14 residues. For the CDR3, the DNA is TGCGCCAGCAGCCAGGAAATGACAGGGTCCGGCTACACCTTC. As protein: CASSQEMTGSGYTF.

This clone was observed once. This chain connects TRBV2 to TRBJ2-1; no reliable D call. Trimming pared 5 bases from V and 6 bases from J, leaving 11 bases between. CDR3 length equals 13 residues. Germline V gene sequence: CDR1 SNHLY, CDR2 FYNNEI. The CDR3 region is CASSIDTLNEQFF. The CDR3 DNA follows: TGTGCCAGCAGTATCGATACCCTCAATGAGCAGTTCTTC. Full variable domain (rest looked up from reference TRBV2 and TRBJ2-1): EPEVTQTPSHQVTQMGQEVILRCVPISNHLYFYWYRQILGQKVEFLVSFYNNEISEKSEIFDDQFSVERPDGSNFTLKIRSTKLEDSAMYFCASSIDTLNEQFFGPGTRLTVL.

V and J are TRBV4-2 and TRBJ2-3; 9 bases map to TRBD2. V lost 2 bases and J lost 3; bases outside the gene matches: 15. The CDR3 runs 19 residues. Germline loops: CDR1 LGHNA, CDR2 YNFKEQ. The CDR3 nucleotides read TGTGCCAGCAGCCAAACATGGCGAAGGCGGGAGGGCCGTACAGATACGCAGTATTTT. Its protein is CASSQTWRRREGRTDTQYF.

This chain joins TRBV4-2 and TRBJ2-1; 9 bases are shared with TRBD2. Looked up from germline, CDR1 is LGHNA and CDR2 is YNFKEQ. V lost 0 bases and J lost 5; bases outside the gene matches: 14. CDR3 size: 19 residues. The CDR3 DNA reads TGTGCCAGCAGCCAAGATCCTTCGCGGGAGGGCCTATCCCACAATGAGCAGTTCTTC. Translating it yields CASSQDPSREGLSHNEQFF.

This sequence joins TRBV2 and TRBJ1-2; D remains unclear. From germline, CDR1 is SNHLY and CDR2 FYNNEI. The V end was cut by 1 base, the J end by 2 bases, with 5 bases between. The length of the CDR3 is 13 residues. CDR3 sequence reads: CASSEGVNYGYTF. The CDR3 DNA reads TGTGCCAGCAGTGAAGGGGTAAACTATGGCTACACCTTC.

This sequence joins TRBV5-1 and TRBJ2-7; 7 bases align to TRBD1. V was pared by 1 base and J by 3 bases, with 1 base of the junction left unmatched. This CDR3 has 13 amino acids. Per the germline V gene, CDR1 is SGHRS and CDR2 is YFSETQ. CDR3 nucleotide sequence: TGCGCCAGCAGCTTGAACAGGGGCTACGAGCAGTACTTC. Translated, it gives CASSLNRGYEQYF. Combining the CDR3 with reference TRBV5-1 and TRBJ2-7 gives the whole variable domain KAGVTQTPRYLIKTRGQQVTLSCSPISGHRSVSWYQQTPGQGLQFLFEYFSETQRNKGNFPGRFSGRQFSNSRSEMNVSTLELGDSALYLCASSLNRGYEQYFGPGTRLTVT.

The V call is TRBV19, the J call TRBJ2-2; 9 bases align to TRBD1. Germline V gives CDR1 LNHDA, CDR2 SQIVND (reference sequence). J lost 4 bases, V lost 5 bases, and 14 bases had no gene match. The CDR3 contains 18 residues. CDR3 protein: CASSFLGGGQGGTGELFF. The CDR3 DNA reads as TGTGCCAGTAGTTTTCTCGGAGGGGGACAGGGTGGCACCGGGGAGCTGTTTTTT.

CDR3 sequence: CASSLSVGMLYNEQFF. The CDR3 region has the DNA TGTGCCAGCAGCTTGAGCGTAGGGATGCTCTACAATGAGCAGTTCTTC. The V gene is TRBV7-2, the J gene TRBJ2-1; no reliable D call. The V gene's germline CDR1 is SGHTA and CDR2 FQGNSA. Trimming took off 3 bases at V and 3 bases at J, with 15 bases between the two ends. CDR3 length: 16 amino acids.

The sample holds one count of this clone. The CDR3 DNA reads TGTGCCAGCAGCTTAGGAGAAGGACAGGAAGCTTTCTTT. It yields the protein CASSLGEGQEAFF. The chain combines TRBV13 with TRBJ1-1; a weak D match, TRBD1 (6 bases). Germline V gives CDR1 PRHDT, CDR2 FYEKMQ (reference sequence). This CDR3 contains 13 residues. Trimming removed 0 bases at V and 8 bases at J, with 10 bases between.

The chain links TRBV28 to TRBJ1-6, with 8 bases aligning to TRBD1. This CDR3 has 15 amino acids. Trimming cost V 5 bases and J 6 bases; bases outside gene matches: 6. Looked up from germline, CDR1 is MDHEN and CDR2 is SYDVKM. CDR3 amino acids: CASSLPDRANSPLHF. CDR3 DNA sequence: TGTGCCAGCAGTCTCCCGGACAGGGCTAATTCACCCCTCCACTTT.

This rearrangement joins TRBV5-6 to TRBJ1-4, with D tentatively TRBD1 (6 bases). Trimming pared 2 bases from V and 5 bases from J, leaving 10 bases between. Looked up from germline, CDR1 is SGHDT and CDR2 is YYEEEE. This CDR3 is built from 14 residues. The CDR3 bases are TGTGCCAGCAGCTTTGGACAGCGGAATGAAAAACTGTTTTTT. This translates into CASSFGQRNEKLFF.

The gene calls are TRBV7-2 and TRBJ2-2; 13 nucleotides agree with TRBD2. V shed 4 bases, J shed 5 bases, and the junction held 4 bases outside the gene matches. The germline CDR1 and CDR2 sequences are SGHTA and FQGNSA. The CDR3 length is 16 residues. In DNA form, the CDR3 reads TGTGCCAGCAGCTCGGGGACTAGCGGGACTACCGGGGAGCTGTTTTTT. This translates into CASSSGTSGTTGELFF.